In this sample, the clone carrying this T cell receptor beta chain turned up a few times. These data originate in a study of cytomegalovirus exposure and HLA in healthy donors. V lost 2 bases, J lost 13 bases, and 12 bases stayed unmatched. CDR3 length: 16 amino acids. CDR1 and CDR2 (germline): MRHNA, SNTAGT. The PCR used 60 Vbeta and 13 Jbeta primers. Generated by immunoSEQ multiplex PCR, the TCRdb table keeps only in-frame clones and is missing some. The sample gives 95,000 to 100,000 clones, around 83% of which show up once; under 4% is in the top ten. This receptor was taken from a female donor in good health and CMV-seropositive. The sample was PBMCs. V is TRBV6-4 and J is TRBJ2-1; 12 bases are shared with TRBD2. CDR3 nucleotides: TGTGCCAGCAGTGACGGGGCTAGCGGGGGGGCCGTTGTTCAGTTCTTC. This gives the protein CASSDGASGGAVVQFF.